The rows below give T cell receptor beta chains drawn from one sample of a study of cytomegalovirus exposure and HLA in healthy donors. The protocol was immunoSEQ multiplex PCR, while the TCRdb copy is restricted to in-frame clones and leaves out a portion. The sample carries fewer than 85,000 clones, 60% to 85% recorded once. Material for sequencing was PBMCs. These receptor sequences come from a male donor in good health and CMV-seropositive. CDR3s include the opening cysteine and the closing phenylalanine or tryptophan. A D gene is named only where the DNA matches it firmly. Clone size, where shown, is once, few, many, or a class for clones that have expanded.

j_call: TRBJ2-6; d_call: TRBD1; v_call: TRBV10-1; clone_size: NA; cdr3_nt: TGCGCCAGCACTTTACCCGGGACAGGGGGCTCTGGGGCCAACGTCCTGACTTTC; cdr3_aa: CASTLPGTGGSGANVLTF
j_call: TRBJ1-4; d_call: NA; v_call: TRBV7-9; clone_size: NA; cdr3_nt: TGTGCCAGCAGCTTACGGGGGGCGAGTGAAAAACTGTTTTTT; cdr3_aa: CASSLRGASEKLFF
j_call: TRBJ1-2; d_call: NA; v_call: TRBV6-1; clone_size: NA; cdr3_nt: TGTGCCAGCAGTTCCGTAGCGGGATGGAATGGCTACACCTTC; cdr3_aa: CASSSVAGWNGYTF
j_call: TRBJ1-5; d_call: TRBD1; v_call: TRBV19; clone_size: NA; cdr3_nt: TGTGCCAGTAGCCGACCCGGGACAGGGGTAAATCAGCCCCAGCATTTT; cdr3_aa: CASSRPGTGVNQPQHF
j_call: TRBJ2-7; d_call: NA; v_call: TRBV7-9; clone_size: NA; cdr3_nt: TGTGCCAGCAGCTTCCCAATCACCTACGAGCAGTACTTC; cdr3_aa: CASSFPITYEQYF
j_call: TRBJ1-5; d_call: NA; v_call: TRBV27; clone_size: NA; cdr3_nt: TGTGCCAGCGCATACGGTTTTTATCAGCCCCAGCATTTT; cdr3_aa: CASAYGFYQPQHF
j_call: TRBJ1-2; d_call: TRBD1; v_call: TRBV5-4; clone_size: once; cdr3_nt: TGTGCCAGCAGCCATGGGACAGTAGATAACTATGGCTACACCTTC; cdr3_aa: CASSHGTVDNYGYTF
j_call: TRBJ2-2; d_call: TRBD1; v_call: TRBV27; clone_size: NA; cdr3_nt: TGTGCCAGCAGTTCCGGGACAGGGGTGACCGGGGAGCTGTTTTTT; cdr3_aa: CASSSGTGVTGELFF
j_call: TRBJ2-5; d_call: NA; v_call: TRBV19; clone_size: NA; cdr3_nt: TGTGCCAGTGCTCTAGGCGGTCAAGAGACCCAGTACTTC; cdr3_aa: CASALGGQETQYF
j_call: TRBJ2-1; d_call: NA; v_call: TRBV4-3; clone_size: few; cdr3_nt: TGCGCCAGCTCCCCGGAGGCCGTAAGCTCCTACAATGAGCAGTTCTTC; cdr3_aa: CASSPEAVSSYNEQFF
j_call: TRBJ2-2; d_call: NA; v_call: TRBV10-1; clone_size: once; cdr3_nt: TGCGCCAGCGTGCCAAGGACTGGGAACACCGGGGAGCTGTTTTTT; cdr3_aa: CASVPRTGNTGELFF
j_call: TRBJ2-7; d_call: TRBD1; v_call: TRBV28; clone_size: NA; cdr3_nt: TGTGCCAGCAGACTAGGACAGGGGGCGAACTACGAGCAGTACTTC; cdr3_aa: CASRLGQGANYEQYF
j_call: TRBJ2-2; d_call: NA; v_call: TRBV7-2; clone_size: NA; cdr3_nt: TGTGCCAGCAGCTCCTTTCCGGGCACCGGGGAGCTGTTTTTT; cdr3_aa: CASSSFPGTGELFF
j_call: TRBJ1-4; d_call: NA; v_call: TRBV6-1; clone_size: NA; cdr3_nt: TGTGCCAGCAGGCGGGACGCAGGTGAAAAACTGTTTTTT; cdr3_aa: CASRRDAGEKLFF
j_call: TRBJ2-7; d_call: TRBD1; v_call: TRBV14; clone_size: NA; cdr3_nt: TGTGCCAGCAGCCAAGAAACGACAGGGAGAATCTACGAGCAGTACTTC; cdr3_aa: CASSQETTGRIYEQYF
j_call: TRBJ2-3; d_call: NA; v_call: TRBV28; clone_size: NA; cdr3_nt: TGTGCCAGCACCTCATCAGGCACAGATACGCAGTATTTT; cdr3_aa: CASTSSGTDTQYF
j_call: TRBJ1-6; d_call: TRBD1; v_call: TRBV28; clone_size: NA; cdr3_nt: TGTGCCAGCAGTTTACGAAGACGAGACAGGGGTGGGCCACCCCTCCACTTT; cdr3_aa: CASSLRRRDRGGPPLHF
j_call: TRBJ1-4; d_call: NA; v_call: TRBV7-9; clone_size: once; cdr3_nt: TGTGCCAGCAGCCGGGACACGAGTAATGAAAAACTGTTTTTT; cdr3_aa: CASSRDTSNEKLFF
j_call: TRBJ2-7; d_call: NA; v_call: TRBV5-1; clone_size: NA; cdr3_nt: TGCGCCAGCAGGGGCGCGGGGCTTTCCAATCCCTACGAGCAGTACTTC; cdr3_aa: CASRGAGLSNPYEQYF
j_call: TRBJ2-1; d_call: NA; v_call: TRBV19; clone_size: once; cdr3_nt: TGTGCCAGTAAACGGACAGATCGGCAGAATGAGCAGTTCTTC; cdr3_aa: CASKRTDRQNEQFF
j_call: TRBJ2-5; d_call: NA; v_call: TRBV7-9; clone_size: NA; cdr3_nt: TGTGCCAGCAGCTTAGGAACAGCAATCCAGTACTTC; cdr3_aa: CASSLGTAIQYF
j_call: TRBJ2-1; d_call: TRBD2; v_call: TRBV7-7; clone_size: NA; cdr3_nt: TGTGCCAGCAGCCCCGGGACTAGCGGCTACAATGAGCAGTTCTTC; cdr3_aa: CASSPGTSGYNEQFF
j_call: TRBJ2-1; d_call: TRBD2; v_call: TRBV7-9; clone_size: NA; cdr3_nt: TGTGCCAGCAAGACTAGCGGGAGGGTTGAGCAGTTCTTC; cdr3_aa: CASKTSGRVEQFF
j_call: TRBJ1-1; d_call: NA; v_call: TRBV19; clone_size: once; cdr3_nt: TGTGCCAGTAGTATGGGACTGCCCTCCGTCTGGTCTGAAGCTTTCTTT; cdr3_aa: CASSMGLPSVWSEAFF
j_call: TRBJ1-1; d_call: NA; v_call: TRBV12-1; clone_size: NA; cdr3_nt: TGTGCCAGCAGCTTGATCGGGGGGGAGGTGAACACTGAAGCTTTCTTT; cdr3_aa: CASSLIGGEVNTEAFF
j_call: TRBJ2-1; d_call: TRBD2; v_call: TRBV5-4; clone_size: NA; cdr3_nt: TGTGCCAGCAGCTTCGGGGGGAGCTCCTACAATGAGCAGTTCTTC; cdr3_aa: CASSFGGSSYNEQFF
j_call: TRBJ1-1; d_call: NA; v_call: TRBV19; clone_size: NA; cdr3_nt: TGTGCCACCAACAGGAGAGAAGGGCTTGAAGCTTTCTTT; cdr3_aa: CATNRREGLEAFF
j_call: TRBJ1-2; d_call: TRBD1; v_call: TRBV19; clone_size: once; cdr3_nt: TGTGCCAGTAGCCTTGGGGGGGGACAGGGGGCGCGAGGCTACACCTTC; cdr3_aa: CASSLGGGQGARGYTF
j_call: TRBJ2-7; d_call: NA; v_call: TRBV6-6; clone_size: NA; cdr3_nt: TGTGCCAGCACCCCAGGGGTTGGGCCCTACGAGCAGTACTTC; cdr3_aa: CASTPGVGPYEQYF
j_call: TRBJ2-7; d_call: NA; v_call: TRBV30; clone_size: NA; cdr3_nt: TGTGCCTGGAGGTCCGAGCAGTACTTC; cdr3_aa: CAWRSEQYF
j_call: TRBJ1-1; d_call: TRBD1; v_call: TRBV6-5; clone_size: NA; cdr3_nt: TGTGCCGGAAGAGGACAGGGGAACACTGAAGCTTTCTTT; cdr3_aa: CAGRGQGNTEAFF
j_call: TRBJ1-6; d_call: NA; v_call: TRBV7-9; clone_size: NA; cdr3_nt: TGTTCCAGCAGCTTTAGACAGCATAATTCACCCCTCCACTTT; cdr3_aa: CSSSFRQHNSPLHF
j_call: TRBJ1-3; d_call: NA; v_call: TRBV9; clone_size: few; cdr3_nt: TGTGCCAGCAGCGTAGAAGCGCAGGGTCCTGGAAACACCATATATTTT; cdr3_aa: CASSVEAQGPGNTIYF
j_call: TRBJ2-5; d_call: NA; v_call: TRBV7-3; clone_size: once; cdr3_nt: TGTGCCAGCAGCTTAGTGACCGGGGAGACCCAGTACTTC; cdr3_aa: CASSLVTGETQYF
j_call: TRBJ2-2; d_call: NA; v_call: TRBV28; clone_size: NA; cdr3_nt: TGTGCCAGCAGTTTATTCACGGCAGGGAAGTCCGGGGAGCTGTTTTTT; cdr3_aa: CASSLFTAGKSGELFF
j_call: TRBJ2-7; d_call: TRBD2; v_call: TRBV7-6; clone_size: NA; cdr3_nt: TGTGCCAGCAGCTTAGGGGGACTAGCAAGCGAGCAGTACTTC; cdr3_aa: CASSLGGLASEQYF
j_call: TRBJ2-1; d_call: TRBD2; v_call: TRBV11-2; clone_size: NA; cdr3_nt: TGTGCCAGCAGCTTATCGTGGACTAGCGGGACCCGGGGGTATGAGCAGTTCTTC; cdr3_aa: CASSLSWTSGTRGYEQFF
j_call: TRBJ2-1; d_call: NA; v_call: TRBV2; clone_size: NA; cdr3_nt: TGTGCCAGCAGTGTTGAAGGGGGAAACGAGCAGTTCTTC; cdr3_aa: CASSVEGGNEQFF
j_call: TRBJ2-5; d_call: TRBD2; v_call: TRBV28; clone_size: NA; cdr3_nt: TGTGCCAGCAGTTCCTCGGGGACTAGCGGGGGGGAATTAGAGACCCAGTACTTC; cdr3_aa: CASSSSGTSGGELETQYF
j_call: TRBJ2-1; d_call: TRBD2; v_call: TRBV27; clone_size: NA; cdr3_nt: TGTGCCAGCAGTCTCATAGGAGTAGCGGGAGGGCCTGACCCCTACAATGAGCAGTTCTTC; cdr3_aa: CASSLIGVAGGPDPYNEQFF
j_call: TRBJ2-5; d_call: NA; v_call: TRBV6-5; clone_size: NA; cdr3_nt: TGTGCCAGCAGTTACTCACCGGGCCAGGGTCAAGAGACCCAGTACTTC; cdr3_aa: CASSYSPGQGQETQYF
j_call: TRBJ2-7; d_call: TRBD1; v_call: TRBV7-6; clone_size: NA; cdr3_nt: TGTGCCAGCAGCTTAGGAACAGGGGTTGGGTACGAGCAGTACTTC; cdr3_aa: CASSLGTGVGYEQYF
j_call: TRBJ1-3; d_call: NA; v_call: TRBV7-2; clone_size: NA; cdr3_nt: TGTGCCAGCAGCTTATGGATCGACAGGCCCCAAAACACCATATATTTT; cdr3_aa: CASSLWIDRPQNTIYF
j_call: TRBJ2-7; d_call: NA; v_call: TRBV7-9; clone_size: NA; cdr3_nt: TGTGCCAGCAGCTCCAGACAGTCGTACGACGAGCAGTACTTC; cdr3_aa: CASSSRQSYDEQYF
j_call: TRBJ1-6; d_call: NA; v_call: TRBV28; clone_size: once; cdr3_nt: TGTGCCAGCAGTCCCCCAGATAATTCACCCCTCCACTTT; cdr3_aa: CASSPPDNSPLHF
j_call: TRBJ1-2; d_call: TRBD1; v_call: TRBV10-3; clone_size: NA; cdr3_nt: TGTGCCATCAGTCTCTCCTTGGGACAGGGCCGTGGCTACACCTTC; cdr3_aa: CAISLSLGQGRGYTF
j_call: TRBJ1-2; d_call: TRBD1; v_call: TRBV19; clone_size: NA; cdr3_nt: TGTGCCAGTAGTATTGAGACAGGGCCCTATGGCTACACCTTC; cdr3_aa: CASSIETGPYGYTF
j_call: TRBJ1-1; d_call: NA; v_call: TRBV6-5; clone_size: NA; cdr3_nt: TGTGCCAGCAGTTACACGGCCGGGATGAACACTGAAGCTTTCTTT; cdr3_aa: CASSYTAGMNTEAFF
j_call: TRBJ2-1; d_call: TRBD2; v_call: TRBV9; clone_size: NA; cdr3_nt: TGTGCCAGCACCGAGGGCCCAGGAGTAGCTAGCGGAACCTACAATGAGCAGTTCTTC; cdr3_aa: CASTEGPGVASGTYNEQFF
j_call: TRBJ2-1; d_call: NA; v_call: TRBV9; clone_size: NA; cdr3_nt: TGTGCCAGCAGCGCCCCAGATGGCTATGAGCAGTTCTTC; cdr3_aa: CASSAPDGYEQFF
j_call: TRBJ1-1; d_call: NA; v_call: TRBV27; clone_size: NA; cdr3_nt: TGTGCCAGCAGGACGGGACAAGCGAGGACTGAAGCTTTCTTT; cdr3_aa: CASRTGQARTEAFF
j_call: TRBJ1-1; d_call: NA; v_call: TRBV6-5; clone_size: NA; cdr3_nt: TGTGCCAGCAGTTACGGTACTCGAAGAAACACTGAAGCTTTCTTT; cdr3_aa: CASSYGTRRNTEAFF
j_call: TRBJ2-1; d_call: NA; v_call: TRBV4-1; clone_size: NA; cdr3_nt: TGCGCCAGCAGCCAAACCCCAGGGAATGAGCAGTTCTTC; cdr3_aa: CASSQTPGNEQFF
j_call: TRBJ2-5; d_call: TRBD1; v_call: TRBV27; clone_size: NA; cdr3_nt: TGTGCCAGCAGTTTCTCGGGACAGGTGCGGGAGACCCAGTACTTC; cdr3_aa: CASSFSGQVRETQYF